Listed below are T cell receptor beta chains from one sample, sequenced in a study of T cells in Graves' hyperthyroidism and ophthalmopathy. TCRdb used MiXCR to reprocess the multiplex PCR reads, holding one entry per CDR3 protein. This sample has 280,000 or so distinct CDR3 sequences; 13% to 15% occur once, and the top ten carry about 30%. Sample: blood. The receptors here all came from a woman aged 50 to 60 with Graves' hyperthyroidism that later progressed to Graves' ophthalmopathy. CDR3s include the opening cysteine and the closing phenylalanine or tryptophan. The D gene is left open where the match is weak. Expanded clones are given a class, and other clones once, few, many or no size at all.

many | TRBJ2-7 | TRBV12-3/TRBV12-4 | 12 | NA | TGTGCCAGTAAAGTCGGCAACTACGAGCAGTACTTC | CASKVGNYEQYF
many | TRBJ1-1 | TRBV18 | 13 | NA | TGTGCCAGCTCATCAAAGTGGAACACTGAAGCTTTCTTT | CASSSKWNTEAFF
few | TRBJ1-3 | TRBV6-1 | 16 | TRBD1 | TGTGCCAGCACCAGGACAGGGGAGCAAACTGGAAACACCATATATTTT | CASTRTGEQTGNTIYF
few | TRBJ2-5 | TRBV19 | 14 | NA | TGTGCCAGTAGCGTCCAGGAAAATCAAGAGACCCAGTACTTC | CASSVQENQETQYF
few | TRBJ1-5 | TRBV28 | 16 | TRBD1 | TGTGCCAGCAGTTGGGACAGTATCTATAGCAATCAGCCCCAGCATTTT | CASSWDSIYSNQPQHF
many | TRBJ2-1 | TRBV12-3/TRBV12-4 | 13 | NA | TGTGCCAGCAGGCCGACAGCTGGACATGAGCAGTTCTTC | CASRPTAGHEQFF
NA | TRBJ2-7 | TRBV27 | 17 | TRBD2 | TGTGCCAGCAGTTCCGGACTAGCGGGAGGTTCGGCCTACGAGCAGTACTTC | CASSSGLAGGSAYEQYF
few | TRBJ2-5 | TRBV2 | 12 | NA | TGTGCCAGCTTAATTGAAGGGGAGACCCAGTACTTC | CASLIEGETQYF
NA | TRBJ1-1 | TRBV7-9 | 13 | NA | TGTGCCAGCAGCTCCGACGGGGCGGGTGAAGCTTTCTTT | CASSSDGAGEAFF
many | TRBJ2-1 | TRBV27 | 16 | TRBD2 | TGTGCCAGCAGTTCATTCCTAGCGGGAGCCCACAATGAGCAGTTCTTC | CASSSFLAGAHNEQFF
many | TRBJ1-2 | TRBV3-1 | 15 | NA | TGTGCCAGCAGCCGCGGACTGATTTATAACTATGGCTACACCTTC | CASSRGLIYNYGYTF
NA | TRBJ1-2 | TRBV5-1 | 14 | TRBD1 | TGCGCCAGCAGCTTGGCGGGCAGGGGGAATGGCTACACCTTC | CASSLAGRGNGYTF
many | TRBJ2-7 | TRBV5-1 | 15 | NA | TGCGCCAGCAGCTTGGGGCAGGCGGTCTCCTACGAGCAGTACTTC | CASSLGQAVSYEQYF
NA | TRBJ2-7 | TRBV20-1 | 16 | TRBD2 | TGCAGTGCCCCCCCCGCTAGCGGGAGGGCCTCCCACGAGCAGTACTTC | CSAPPASGRASHEQYF
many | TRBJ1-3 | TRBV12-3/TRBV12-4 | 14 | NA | TGTGCCAGCAGTTTATCTAGCTCTGGAAACACCATATATTTT | CASSLSSSGNTIYF
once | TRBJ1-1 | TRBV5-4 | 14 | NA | TGTGCCAGCAGCTCACCTCGGGGTGAGGGGTCGGCTTTCTTT | CASSSPRGEGSAFF
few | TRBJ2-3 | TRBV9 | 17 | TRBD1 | TGTGCCAGCAGCACAACACTGGGACAGACAAGGCTCGATACGCAGTATTTT | CASSTTLGQTRLDTQYF
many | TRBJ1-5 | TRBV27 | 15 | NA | TGTGCCAGCAGTTTTTACCGTGACAGAAATCAGCCCCAGCATTTT | CASSFYRDRNQPQHF
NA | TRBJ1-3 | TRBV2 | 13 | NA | TGTGCCAGCAGTTCAGGGTTCGCGGCCACCATATATTTT | CASSSGFAATIYF
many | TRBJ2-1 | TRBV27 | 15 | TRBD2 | TGTGCCAGCGGGTTAGGACTAGCGGGAGTCAATGAGCAGTTCTTC | CASGLGLAGVNEQFF
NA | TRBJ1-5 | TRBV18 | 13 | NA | TGTGCCAGCTCCCCCGACAGAGAGCAGCCCCAGCATTTT | CASSPDREQPQHF
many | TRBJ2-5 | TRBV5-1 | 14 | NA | TGCGCCAGCAGCTTGATTCCAGGGGTCGAGACCCAGTACTTC | CASSLIPGVETQYF
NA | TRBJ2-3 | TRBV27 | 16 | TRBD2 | TGTGCCAGCAATTTCGGACTAGCGGTGACAATGGGGACGCAGTATTTT | CASNFGLAVTMGTQYF
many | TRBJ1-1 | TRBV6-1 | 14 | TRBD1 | TGTGCCAGCAGACGTACACAGGGGGCCATTGAAGCTTTCTTT | CASRRTQGAIEAFF
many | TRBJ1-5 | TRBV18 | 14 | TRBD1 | TGTGCCAGCACTGGGACAGGCCAGAATCAGCCCCAGCATTTT | CASTGTGQNQPQHF
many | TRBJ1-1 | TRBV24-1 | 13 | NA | TGTGCCACCAGTAAGGGACAGAACACTGAAGCTTTCTTT | CATSKGQNTEAFF
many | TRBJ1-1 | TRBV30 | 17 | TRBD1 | TGTGCCTGGAGTGTACCCAGGACAGGCGGGCTGGTGTCTGAAGCTTTCTTT | CAWSVPRTGGLVSEAFF
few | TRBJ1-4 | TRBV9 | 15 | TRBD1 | TGTGCCAGCAGCGTAGACAGGGGAGGGCGTGAAAAACTGTTTTTT | CASSVDRGGREKLFF
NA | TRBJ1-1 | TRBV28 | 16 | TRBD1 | TGTGCCAGCAGTCTTTCCCCAGGGGGCGGGAACACTGAAGCTTTCTTT | CASSLSPGGGNTEAFF
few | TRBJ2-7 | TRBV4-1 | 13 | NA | TGCGCCAGCAGCCAGGCAATTAACTACGAGCAGTACTTC | CASSQAINYEQYF
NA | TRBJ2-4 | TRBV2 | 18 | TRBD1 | TGTGCCAGCGGGAGACAGGGGACTTCGGGTGGGCCGGGAAACATTCAGTACTTC | CASGRQGTSGGPGNIQYF
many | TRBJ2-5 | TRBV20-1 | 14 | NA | TGCAGTGCTAGTATCGGGATGTGGGAAGAGACCCAGTACTTC | CSASIGMWEETQYF
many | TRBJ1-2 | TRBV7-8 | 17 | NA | TGTGCCAGCAGCTTAGTTGTAAGGCCAACTCCTAACTATGGCTACACCTTC | CASSLVVRPTPNYGYTF
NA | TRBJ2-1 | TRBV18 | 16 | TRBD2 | TGTGCCAGCTCACCCGGACTAGCGGGCCCTGGCAATGAGCAGTTCTTC | CASSPGLAGPGNEQFF
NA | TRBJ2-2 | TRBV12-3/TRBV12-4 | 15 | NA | TGTGCCAGCGGTCTCAGGGGCAGTCCCACCGGGGAGCTGTTTTTT | CASGLRGSPTGELFF
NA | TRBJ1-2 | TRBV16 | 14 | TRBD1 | TGTGCCAGCAGCCAAGGACAGGGAAGAGTCGGCTACACCTTC | CASSQGQGRVGYTF
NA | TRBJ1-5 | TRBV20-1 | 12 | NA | TGCAGTGCGTCGGTTCCCAATCAGCCCCAGCATTTT | CSASVPNQPQHF
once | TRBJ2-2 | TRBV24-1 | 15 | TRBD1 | TGTGCCACCAGTGAGAATGGACAGGGGGCCGGGGAGCTGTTTTTT | CATSENGQGAGELFF
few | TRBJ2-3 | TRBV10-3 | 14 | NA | TGTGCCATCAGTGCACGGGACACCACAGATACGCAGTATTTT | CAISARDTTDTQYF
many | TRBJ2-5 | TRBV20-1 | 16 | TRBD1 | TGCAGTGCCATAGTTCCGGGACAGGGGGCCGCAGAGACCCAGTACTTC | CSAIVPGQGAAETQYF
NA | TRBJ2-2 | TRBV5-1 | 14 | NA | TGCGCCAGCAGCTTGACTCTCGGCACCGAGGAGCTGTTTTTT | CASSLTLGTEELFF
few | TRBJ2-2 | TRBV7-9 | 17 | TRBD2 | TGTGCCAGCATCATGAGGGTGGCGGGAGCGAACACCGGGGAGCTGTTTTTT | CASIMRVAGANTGELFF
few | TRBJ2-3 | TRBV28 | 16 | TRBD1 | TGTGCCAGCAGTTCCCAACGCCGGGACAGGGGGGACACGCAGTATTTT | CASSSQRRDRGDTQYF
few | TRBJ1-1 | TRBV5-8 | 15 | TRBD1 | TGTGCCAGCAGCTGGGGGGACAGGGGGGACCCTGAAGCTTTCTTT | CASSWGDRGDPEAFF
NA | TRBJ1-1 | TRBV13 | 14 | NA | TGTGCCAGCAGCTTAGGCTCGGGGAGCACTGAAGCTTTCTTT | CASSLGSGSTEAFF
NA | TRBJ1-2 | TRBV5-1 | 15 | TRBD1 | TGCGCCAGCAGCTTGACCCAAGGGACAGGCTATGGCTACACCTTC | CASSLTQGTGYGYTF
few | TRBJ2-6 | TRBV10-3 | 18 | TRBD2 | TGTGCCATCAGTGAGTTCGGGACTAGCGGCTCTGGGGCCAACGTCCTGACTTTC | CAISEFGTSGSGANVLTF
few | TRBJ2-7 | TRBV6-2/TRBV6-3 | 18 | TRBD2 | TGTGCCAGCAGAGCCATTCCAGGACTAGCGGGATATAGTGACGAGCAGTACTTC | CASRAIPGLAGYSDEQYF
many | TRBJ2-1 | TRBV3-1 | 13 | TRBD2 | TGTGCCAGCAGCCGAACCGGACTAGGGAAGCAGTTCTTC | CASSRTGLGKQFF
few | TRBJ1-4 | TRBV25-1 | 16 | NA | TGTGCCAGCAGTGAATTGGGACACGCAACTAATGAAAAACTGTTTTTT | CASSELGHATNEKLFF